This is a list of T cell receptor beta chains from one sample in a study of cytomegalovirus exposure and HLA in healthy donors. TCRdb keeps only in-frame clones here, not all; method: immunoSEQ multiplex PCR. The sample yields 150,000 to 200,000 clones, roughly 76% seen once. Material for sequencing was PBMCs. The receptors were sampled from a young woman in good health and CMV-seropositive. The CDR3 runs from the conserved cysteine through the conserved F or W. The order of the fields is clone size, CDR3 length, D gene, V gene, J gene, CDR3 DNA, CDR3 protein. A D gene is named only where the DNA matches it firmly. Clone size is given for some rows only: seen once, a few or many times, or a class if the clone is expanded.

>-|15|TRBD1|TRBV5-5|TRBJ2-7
TGTGCCAGCAGCTTGGATACAGGGGCTACCTACGAGCAGTACTTC
CASSLDTGATYEQYF
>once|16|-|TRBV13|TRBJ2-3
TGTGCCAGCAGCTCCCCCGAGGGTAGCGGCACAGATACGCAGTATTTT
CASSSPEGSGTDTQYF
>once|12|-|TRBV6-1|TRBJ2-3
TGTGCCAGCAGGGCCCCCGGGGATACGCAGTATTTT
CASRAPGDTQYF
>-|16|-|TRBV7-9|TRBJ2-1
TGTGCCAGCAGCTTAGCTACTAGCATGAACTACAATGAGCAGTTCTTC
CASSLATSMNYNEQFF
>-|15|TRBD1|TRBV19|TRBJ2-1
TGTGCCAGTAGTTCTACAGGGGGGAGCTACAATGAGCAGTTCTTC
CASSSTGGSYNEQFF
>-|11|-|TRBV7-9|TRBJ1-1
TGTGCCAGCAGCTTAGACTTTGAAGCTTTCTTT
CASSLDFEAFF
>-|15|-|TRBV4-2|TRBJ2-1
TGTGCCAGCAGCCAAGCGAACCGAGGGTCCCATGAGCAGTTCTTC
CASSQANRGSHEQFF
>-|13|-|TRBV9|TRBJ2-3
TGTGCCAGCAGCCCACGAGACACAGATACGCAGTATTTT
CASSPRDTDTQYF
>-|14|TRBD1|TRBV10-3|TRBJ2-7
TGTGCCACCCTCCGGGACAGGGAATCCTACGAGCAGTACTTC
CATLRDRESYEQYF
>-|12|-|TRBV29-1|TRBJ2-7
TGCAGCGTTGAAGAAGGAGGGGACGAGCAGTACTTC
CSVEEGGDEQYF
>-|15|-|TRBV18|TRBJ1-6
TGTGCCAGCTCACAAACAGGGTCCAATGATTCACCCCTCCACTTT
CASSQTGSNDSPLHF
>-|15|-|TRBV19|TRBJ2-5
TGTGCCAGTAGGGTCGCGGCGGGGTCCCAAGAGACCCAGTACTTC
CASRVAAGSQETQYF
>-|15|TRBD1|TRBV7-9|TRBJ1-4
TGTGCCAGCAGCGTTAGCAGGGGGCCTAATGAAAAACTGTTTTTT
CASSVSRGPNEKLFF
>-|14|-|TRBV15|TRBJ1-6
TGTGCCACCAGCAGATCCCCAGGGGATTCACCCCTCCACTTT
CATSRSPGDSPLHF
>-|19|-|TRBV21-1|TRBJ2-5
TGTGCCAGCAGCAAACTGCTCGCTTCCCTAGCGGGTTACCAAGAGACCCAGTACTTC
CASSKLLASLAGYQETQYF
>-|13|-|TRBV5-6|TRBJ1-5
TGTGCCAGCAGCGCCCGTGGAGGTCAGCCCCAGCATTTT
CASSARGGQPQHF
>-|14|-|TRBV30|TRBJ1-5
TGTGCCTGGAGTCCCTTTGGGGGGAATCAGCCCCAGCATTTT
CAWSPFGGNQPQHF
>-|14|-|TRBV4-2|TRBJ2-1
TGTGCCAGCAGCCAAGAGCGAGGCGGAAATGAGCAGTTCTTC
CASSQERGGNEQFF
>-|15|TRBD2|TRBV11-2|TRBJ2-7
TGTGCCAGCAGCTTGGGAGGGTTGGGTCCCTACGAGCAGTACTTC
CASSLGGLGPYEQYF
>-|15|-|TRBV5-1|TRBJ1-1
TGCGCCAGCAGCTTGGATCCGGACATGAACACTGAAGCTTTCTTT
CASSLDPDMNTEAFF
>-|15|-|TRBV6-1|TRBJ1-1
TGTGCCAGCAGTGACAGGCAGCCCTGGGAGACTGAAGCTTTCTTT
CASSDRQPWETEAFF
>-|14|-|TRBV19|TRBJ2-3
TGTGCCAGTAGTATTAAGGGCACGGGGGATACGCAGTATTTT
CASSIKGTGDTQYF
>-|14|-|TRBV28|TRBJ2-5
TGTGCCAGCAGCCCTCGACAGGACCAAGAGACCCAGTACTTC
CASSPRQDQETQYF
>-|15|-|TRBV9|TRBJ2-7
TGTGCCAGCAGCATTGGCGACAGGGACTTATACGAGCAGTACTTC
CASSIGDRDLYEQYF
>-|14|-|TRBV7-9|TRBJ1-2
TGTGCCAGCAGCTTCAACCCCCCGGGGTATGGCTACACCTTC
CASSFNPPGYGYTF
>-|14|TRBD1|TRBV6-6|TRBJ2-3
TGTGCCAGCAGTTCCAGGGACAGGAGGGATACGCAGTATTTT
CASSSRDRRDTQYF
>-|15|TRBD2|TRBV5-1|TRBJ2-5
TGCGCCAGCAGCTTACTAGCGGGGGCCGAGGAGACCCAGTACTTC
CASSLLAGAEETQYF
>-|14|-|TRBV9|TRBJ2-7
TGTGCCAGCAGCCCAAACTCGGGGGTCTACGAGCAGTACTTC
CASSPNSGVYEQYF
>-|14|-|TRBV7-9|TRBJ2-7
TGTGCCAGCAGCTCTAACCGACCGATCGGGGAGCAGTACTTC
CASSSNRPIGEQYF
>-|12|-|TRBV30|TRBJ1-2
TGTGCCTGGAGTACAGGGAACTATGGCTACACCTTC
CAWSTGNYGYTF